This is a list of T cell receptor beta chains from one sample in a study of a mutant IDH1 vaccine in newly diagnosed glioma. Sequenced by immunoSEQ multiplex PCR; TCRdb stores in-frame clones only, minus some. This sample yields 55,000 to 70,000 clones, of which 79% are seen a single time; approximately 8% belongs to the top ten. The sample consisted of PBMCs, taken from a glioma patient treated with radiotherapy, temozolomide or both. The receptors shown here come from a man aged 50 to 60 with glioma. Each CDR3 is given with its conserved first and last residue. The order of the fields is CDR3 DNA, CDR3 protein, clone size, J gene, V gene, D gene. D genes are given only for firm matches. Clone size appears in some rows only: once, few, many, or a class for an expanded clone.

cdr3_nt: TGTGCCAGCAGCTTAGAGGGGGCTAATTCACCCCTCCACTTT
cdr3_aa: CASSLEGANSPLHF
clone_size: -
j_call: TRBJ1-6
v_call: TRBV7-2
d_call: TRBD1

cdr3_nt: TGTGCCAGCAGCTCGGGGATCGATGGCTACACCTTC
cdr3_aa: CASSSGIDGYTF
clone_size: -
j_call: TRBJ1-2
v_call: TRBV7-6
d_call: -

cdr3_nt: TGTGCCAGCAGCAGACGTGGACAGGGCTCCGGGGAGCTGTTTTTT
cdr3_aa: CASSRRGQGSGELFF
clone_size: -
j_call: TRBJ2-2
v_call: TRBV9
d_call: TRBD1

cdr3_nt: TGTGCCAGCAGACAGGGTCCTAGTCAGCCCCAGCATTTT
cdr3_aa: CASRQGPSQPQHF
clone_size: -
j_call: TRBJ1-5
v_call: TRBV27
d_call: -

cdr3_nt: TGTGCCAGCAGTTACCAGAGTTTTGGGACCTACGAGCAGTACTTC
cdr3_aa: CASSYQSFGTYEQYF
clone_size: -
j_call: TRBJ2-7
v_call: TRBV6-5
d_call: -

cdr3_nt: TGTGCCAGCAGTGAAATGGGCAGTCAGTTTGGGACAGGGGCCCCCAACGAGCAGTACTTC
cdr3_aa: CASSEMGSQFGTGAPNEQYF
clone_size: -
j_call: TRBJ2-7
v_call: TRBV6-1
d_call: TRBD1

cdr3_nt: TGTGCCAGCAGCTTAGAGGGAGCGCAGTTCTTC
cdr3_aa: CASSLEGAQFF
clone_size: -
j_call: TRBJ2-1
v_call: TRBV7-9
d_call: -

cdr3_nt: TGCGCCAGCAGCCGGGACAGGGGGACTAGCAATCAGCCCCAGCATTTT
cdr3_aa: CASSRDRGTSNQPQHF
clone_size: -
j_call: TRBJ1-5
v_call: TRBV4-1
d_call: TRBD1

cdr3_nt: TGTGCCAGCAGCGTAGGTGGCGTCGGTGAGCAGTTCTTC
cdr3_aa: CASSVGGVGEQFF
clone_size: -
j_call: TRBJ2-1
v_call: TRBV9
d_call: -

cdr3_nt: TGTGCCAGCAGCTTGGATGCAGGGCTCCAAGAGACCCAGTACTTC
cdr3_aa: CASSLDAGLQETQYF
clone_size: -
j_call: TRBJ2-5
v_call: TRBV5-4
d_call: -

cdr3_nt: TGTGCCAGCAGCTTAACACAGACGGAGACCCAGTACTTC
cdr3_aa: CASSLTQTETQYF
clone_size: -
j_call: TRBJ2-5
v_call: TRBV7-6
d_call: -

cdr3_nt: TGCGCCAGCAGCCAGGGACTAGCGGCCCCCTACGAGCAGTACTTC
cdr3_aa: CASSQGLAAPYEQYF
clone_size: -
j_call: TRBJ2-7
v_call: TRBV4-1
d_call: TRBD2

cdr3_nt: TGCGCCAGCAGCCTTGTGCCCCAGCGGGGGGTTGAGCAGTTCTTC
cdr3_aa: CASSLVPQRGVEQFF
clone_size: -
j_call: TRBJ2-1
v_call: TRBV4-1
d_call: TRBD2

cdr3_nt: TGCGCCAGCAGCTTGTCAGGGGAGAAAGAGACCCAGTACTTC
cdr3_aa: CASSLSGEKETQYF
clone_size: -
j_call: TRBJ2-5
v_call: TRBV5-1
d_call: -

cdr3_nt: TGTGCCAGCAGCGTGGGGACAGGGACGATGAACACTGAAGCTTTCTTT
cdr3_aa: CASSVGTGTMNTEAFF
clone_size: -
j_call: TRBJ1-1
v_call: TRBV9
d_call: TRBD1

cdr3_nt: TGTGCCAGCGGGGAGACAGGGTCCTACGAGCAGTACTTC
cdr3_aa: CASGETGSYEQYF
clone_size: few
j_call: TRBJ2-7
v_call: TRBV6-1
d_call: TRBD1

cdr3_nt: TGTGCCAGCAGTTCCGTCCGGACACCGCTACATTATGGCTACACCTTC
cdr3_aa: CASSSVRTPLHYGYTF
clone_size: -
j_call: TRBJ1-2
v_call: TRBV6-5
d_call: -

cdr3_nt: TGTGCCTGCCGACAGGCATACGAGCAGTACTTC
cdr3_aa: CACRQAYEQYF
clone_size: -
j_call: TRBJ2-7
v_call: TRBV30
d_call: -

cdr3_nt: TGTGCCAGCAGTGAAGCAGGGGGGGGCTTGGAGTACTTC
cdr3_aa: CASSEAGGGLEYF
clone_size: -
j_call: TRBJ2-5
v_call: TRBV6-1
d_call: -

cdr3_nt: TGCGCCAGCGGTACAGTATCACTCTACGAGCAGTACTTC
cdr3_aa: CASGTVSLYEQYF
clone_size: -
j_call: TRBJ2-7
v_call: TRBV10-2
d_call: -

cdr3_nt: TGCGCCAGCAGCTTCGTTTCCGGGACAGATAATGAAAAACTGTTTTTT
cdr3_aa: CASSFVSGTDNEKLFF
clone_size: -
j_call: TRBJ1-4
v_call: TRBV5-1
d_call: TRBD1

cdr3_nt: TGCGCCAGCAGTGAATCACTAGCAGTGGGCAATGAGCAGTTCTTC
cdr3_aa: CASSESLAVGNEQFF
clone_size: once
j_call: TRBJ2-1
v_call: TRBV10-1
d_call: -

cdr3_nt: TGTGCCACCAGCAGAGGCCCAGAGAGCTCCTACGAGCAGTACTTC
cdr3_aa: CATSRGPESSYEQYF
clone_size: -
j_call: TRBJ2-7
v_call: TRBV15
d_call: -

cdr3_nt: TGTGCCAGCAGTTATCAGGCAGGGGATGGCTACACCTTC
cdr3_aa: CASSYQAGDGYTF
clone_size: -
j_call: TRBJ1-2
v_call: TRBV6-6
d_call: -

cdr3_nt: TGTGCCAGCAGCTCGCCTGGGACTAGCGGGGGGCTTGACCTAAAGCAGTACTTC
cdr3_aa: CASSSPGTSGGLDLKQYF
clone_size: few
j_call: TRBJ2-7
v_call: TRBV7-9
d_call: TRBD2

cdr3_nt: TGTGCCAGCAGCTATGACCCTGGGCAAACTGAAGCTTTCTTT
cdr3_aa: CASSYDPGQTEAFF
clone_size: -
j_call: TRBJ1-1
v_call: TRBV11-1
d_call: -

cdr3_nt: TGTGCCAGCAGCGCAGGGACAGGGGATCAGCCCCAGCATTTT
cdr3_aa: CASSAGTGDQPQHF
clone_size: -
j_call: TRBJ1-5
v_call: TRBV9
d_call: TRBD1

cdr3_nt: TGTGCCAGCAGCTTCGGGGGCAACACTGAAGCTTTCTTT
cdr3_aa: CASSFGGNTEAFF
clone_size: -
j_call: TRBJ1-1
v_call: TRBV11-2
d_call: -

cdr3_nt: TGCGCCAGCAGCCAAGTCGGCAGGGGAGTCGGGGAGCTGTTTTTT
cdr3_aa: CASSQVGRGVGELFF
clone_size: few
j_call: TRBJ2-2
v_call: TRBV4-1
d_call: -

cdr3_nt: TGTGCCAGCAGTGACAGGGGTTTTACTGAAGCTTTCTTT
cdr3_aa: CASSDRGFTEAFF
clone_size: -
j_call: TRBJ1-1
v_call: TRBV7-3
d_call: TRBD1

cdr3_nt: TGTGCCAGCAGCGTAGGGACGGGACAAGAGACCCAGTACTTC
cdr3_aa: CASSVGTGQETQYF
clone_size: -
j_call: TRBJ2-5
v_call: TRBV9
d_call: -

cdr3_nt: TGCGCCAGCAGCTCGGACCCAAGGGAGACTGAAGCTTTCTTT
cdr3_aa: CASSSDPRETEAFF
clone_size: few
j_call: TRBJ1-1
v_call: TRBV4-3
d_call: -

cdr3_nt: TGTGCCAGCAGCGTATCTGGGGGCCTTAATGAAAAACTGTTTTTT
cdr3_aa: CASSVSGGLNEKLFF
clone_size: -
j_call: TRBJ1-4
v_call: TRBV9
d_call: -

cdr3_nt: TGTGCCAGCAGCTTAGACGGCAGGGGGCCCTATGGCTACACCTTC
cdr3_aa: CASSLDGRGPYGYTF
clone_size: once
j_call: TRBJ1-2
v_call: TRBV7-2
d_call: TRBD1

cdr3_nt: TGTGCCAGCTCACCGAGTAGCGGGGACGGGGAGCTGTTTTTT
cdr3_aa: CASSPSSGDGELFF
clone_size: -
j_call: TRBJ2-2
v_call: TRBV18
d_call: TRBD2

cdr3_nt: TGTGCCAGCAGTCCCGGACAGGTCGGAGAAAAACTGTTTTTT
cdr3_aa: CASSPGQVGEKLFF
clone_size: -
j_call: TRBJ1-4
v_call: TRBV5-4
d_call: TRBD1